This T cell receptor beta chain was sequenced in a study of T cell repertoires in cytomegalovirus infection. Study context: Public signatures in TCR beta pointed to CMV infection and matching HLA type.

In TCRdb, the reads were re-called with MiXCR into one record per CDR3 protein. The data hold tens of thousands of distinct CDR3 sequences, with under 55% observed a single time. This clonotype was counted a few times. Its antigen is undetermined. The CDR3 sequence is 17 residues long. Trimming took off 5 bases at V and 9 bases at J, with 28 bases between the two ends. The germline CDR1 and CDR2 sequences are MNHNY and SVGAGI (reference sequence). This material consisted of CD8+ T cells from cultured PBMCs, taken from culture after CMV antigen stimulation. The source is a human donor in good health (CMV status not recorded). Some clones in this sample may be carry-over from other donors' samples. This chain connects TRBV6-6 to TRBJ1-2; unclear D gene. DNA of the CDR3: TGTGCCAGCAGTCCGAGCCCATCGCCGGGCCCCGCCAGATGCTACACCTTC. Residues: CASSPSPSPGPARCYTF.